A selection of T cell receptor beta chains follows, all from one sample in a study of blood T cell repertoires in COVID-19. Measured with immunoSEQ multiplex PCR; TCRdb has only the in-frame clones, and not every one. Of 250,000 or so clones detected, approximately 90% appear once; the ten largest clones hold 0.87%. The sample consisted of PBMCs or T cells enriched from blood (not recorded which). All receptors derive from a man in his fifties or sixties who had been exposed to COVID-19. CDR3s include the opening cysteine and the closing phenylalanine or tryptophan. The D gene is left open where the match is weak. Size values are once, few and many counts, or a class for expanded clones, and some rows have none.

TGCGCCAGCAGCTTGATGGGGGGGAATAGCAATCAGCCCCAGCATTTT	CASSLMGGNSNQPQHF	TRBV5-1	TRBJ1-5	few	.
TGTGCCAGCAGTTACGTCTCAGGGAATGGTAATTCACCCCTCCACTTT	CASSYVSGNGNSPLHF	TRBV6-5	TRBJ1-6	.	.
TGTGCCAGCAGTTTGACAGGAGGAACTGAAGCTTTCTTT	CASSLTGGTEAFF	TRBV27	TRBJ1-1	.	.
TGCGCCAGCAGCAGTGAGGGCCACGGGGCCCAGCATTTT	CASSSEGHGAQHF	TRBV5-1	TRBJ1-5	.	.
TGTGCCAGCAGTGAAGCCCGGGACTACTATGGCTACACCTTC	CASSEARDYYGYTF	TRBV2	TRBJ1-2	.	.
TGTGCCAGCAGCCGTCGAAGCGGGAGCAACACCGGGGAGCTGTTTTTT	CASSRRSGSNTGELFF	TRBV5-6	TRBJ2-2	.	TRBD2
TGTGCCAGCAGCCAAACCGGCGGTGGCTACACCTTC	CASSQTGGGYTF	TRBV3-1/TRBV3-2	TRBJ1-2	.	.
TGCGCCAGCAGCTTGGGCGCGAACACCGGGGAGCTGTTTTTT	CASSLGANTGELFF	TRBV5-1	TRBJ2-2	.	.
TGTGCCAGCAGTTCCTCTACGGGCTATGGCTACACCTTC	CASSSSTGYGYTF	TRBV5-8	TRBJ1-2	once	.
TGTGCCACCAGTGCAGCCTGGGGCAGCTACACCTTC	CATSAAWGSYTF	TRBV24-1	TRBJ1-2	.	.
TGTGCCAGCAGCCCAATCTTCCGGGGATCACCCCTCCACTTT	CASSPIFRGSPLHF	TRBV7-9	TRBJ1-6	.	.
TGTGCCAGCAGCCTCCCGGGGTATTCTGGAAACACCATATATTTT	CASSLPGYSGNTIYF	TRBV28	TRBJ1-3	.	.
TGTGCCAGCTCACCACTTTTACAGAACAATGAGCAGTTCTTC	CASSPLLQNNEQFF	TRBV18	TRBJ2-1	.	.
TGTGCCAGCCGGGACAGCTTAATAAACACCATATATTTT	CASRDSLINTIYF	TRBV28	TRBJ1-3	few	TRBD1
TGCGCCAGCAGCTTGGCCCCGGGACAGGGGTTCTACGAGCAGTACTTC	CASSLAPGQGFYEQYF	TRBV5-1	TRBJ2-7	.	TRBD1
TGTGCCAGCAGTTACTCGAGGCAGCACACAGATACGCAGTATTTT	CASSYSRQHTDTQYF	TRBV6-5	TRBJ2-3	.	.
TGTGCCAGCAGTTCCAGGTCCAATTCACCCCTCCACTTT	CASSSRSNSPLHF	TRBV12-3/TRBV12-4	TRBJ1-6	.	.
TGTGCCAGCACCCAGAGGGGGGGAGGGTTGACCGGGGAGCTGTTTTTT	CASTQRGGGLTGELFF	TRBV4-2	TRBJ2-2	.	.
TGTGCCAGCAGTGGACGACAGGGGACGAATAATTCACCCCTCCACTTT	CASSGRQGTNNSPLHF	TRBV6-1	TRBJ1-6	.	TRBD1
TGTGCCAGCAGCAAAGGACTAGCGGTTCAAGAGACCCAGTACTTC	CASSKGLAVQETQYF	TRBV5-4	TRBJ2-5	.	TRBD2
TGTGCCAGCAGTTTTGGGGGGGCGTCTACCTATGGCTACACCTTC	CASSFGGASTYGYTF	TRBV28	TRBJ1-2	.	.
TGTGCCAGTAGCACTAGCGGGAGGTTCCACAATGAGCAGTTCTTC	CASSTSGRFHNEQFF	TRBV19	TRBJ2-1	.	TRBD2
TGTGCCAGCAGTACTCTAGGACACGTTAGCAATCAGCCCCAGCATTTT	CASSTLGHVSNQPQHF	TRBV2	TRBJ1-5	.	.
TGTGCCAGCAGCTTATCGCGGGGGGGCCACAATGAGCAGTTCTTC	CASSLSRGGHNEQFF	TRBV7-2	TRBJ2-1	.	TRBD2
TGTGCCAGCAGTTACGAGGGGACTACAGGAAACACCATATATTTT	CASSYEGTTGNTIYF	TRBV6-5	TRBJ1-3	.	.
TGTGCCAGCAGATCCTGGGACAGTTATGGCTACACCTTC	CASRSWDSYGYTF	TRBV12-3/TRBV12-4	TRBJ1-2	.	TRBD1
TGTGCCAGCAGCTCAGTGCTACAGGGCATCTACAATGAGCAGTTCTTC	CASSSVLQGIYNEQFF	TRBV11-3	TRBJ2-1	.	.
TGTGCCATCAGCGGGACAGGAGGCACCGGGGAGCTGTTTTTT	CAISGTGGTGELFF	TRBV10-3	TRBJ2-2	.	TRBD1
TGTGCCAGCAGCCTCTTACTCAGGGGGCGAGCCGGCGAGCAGTACTTC	CASSLLLRGRAGEQYF	TRBV7-2	TRBJ2-7	.	TRBD1
TGCGCCAGCAGCCAAGCGGGGCAGGGGTTGGATGGCTACACCTTC	CASSQAGQGLDGYTF	TRBV4-1	TRBJ1-2	.	.
TGTGCCAGCAGCCACCCGGGACAGGCTAACTATGGCTACACCTTC	CASSHPGQANYGYTF	TRBV3-1/TRBV3-2	TRBJ1-2	.	TRBD1
TGTGCCAGCAGCGTAGGAGTGGTGCCAAGCTACGAGCAGTACTTC	CASSVGVVPSYEQYF	TRBV9	TRBJ2-7	.	.